This is a list of T cell receptor beta chains from one sample in a study of CD8+ T cells in alopecia areata. Libraries were prepared by immunoSEQ multiplex PCR; TCRdb keeps only in-frame clonotypes and omits some of them. The sample carries 130,000 to 150,000 clones, approximately 50% recorded once. The source was CD4+ T cells sorted from blood, collected at week 0. The receptors derive from a human donor with alopecia areata. Each CDR3 is given without its conserved first and last residue.

j_call: TRBJ1-1; v_call: TRBV7-2; cdr3_aa: ASSLLWGTNYSGAF
j_call: TRBJ1-1; v_call: TRBV20-1; cdr3_aa: SAPFRFRTF
j_call: TRBJ1-1; v_call: TRBV13; cdr3_aa: ASSLRGQLNTEAF
j_call: TRBJ2-4; v_call: TRBV27; cdr3_aa: ASSLLEGSAKNIQY
j_call: TRBJ2-1; v_call: TRBV11-3; cdr3_aa: ASSPEDRVYNEQF
j_call: TRBJ2-3; v_call: TRBV5-1; cdr3_aa: ASSLTSGTDTQY
j_call: TRBJ1-5; v_call: TRBV15; cdr3_aa: ATSWPTGGRQPQH
j_call: TRBJ2-7; v_call: TRBV6-5; cdr3_aa: ASRPDPHEQY
j_call: TRBJ2-2; v_call: TRBV5-1; cdr3_aa: ASSMATGELF
j_call: TRBJ2-2; v_call: TRBV18; cdr3_aa: ASSPTVGLARELF
j_call: TRBJ1-5; v_call: TRBV2; cdr3_aa: ASSENRAYGNQPQH
j_call: TRBJ2-4; v_call: TRBV29-1; cdr3_aa: SVVEGLVKNIQY
j_call: TRBJ2-3; v_call: TRBV11-2; cdr3_aa: ASSTGGGTRTDTQY
j_call: TRBJ1-6; v_call: TRBV30; cdr3_aa: AWSPDRESPLH
j_call: TRBJ1-2; v_call: TRBV9; cdr3_aa: ASSAQDRAYGYT
j_call: TRBJ1-1; v_call: TRBV7-2; cdr3_aa: ASSLTGNAAF
j_call: TRBJ2-6; v_call: TRBV30; cdr3_aa: AGTGSWANVLT
j_call: TRBJ2-1; v_call: TRBV28; cdr3_aa: ASSWSGSNEQF
j_call: TRBJ2-7; v_call: TRBV29-1; cdr3_aa: SVVPARQLAYEQY
j_call: TRBJ2-5; v_call: TRBV5-1; cdr3_aa: ASSLELAGGQETQY
j_call: TRBJ2-7; v_call: TRBV6-1; cdr3_aa: ATSTSGLPYEQY
j_call: TRBJ2-5; v_call: TRBV7-2; cdr3_aa: ASSLRGAGETQY
j_call: TRBJ2-7; v_call: TRBV29-1; cdr3_aa: SVADLLSYEQY
j_call: TRBJ1-1; v_call: TRBV30; cdr3_aa: AWSIMNTEAF
j_call: TRBJ2-7; v_call: TRBV25-1; cdr3_aa: ASSASLNEQY
j_call: TRBJ2-5; v_call: TRBV9; cdr3_aa: ASSVATEIGQETQY
j_call: TRBJ1-1; v_call: TRBV7-9; cdr3_aa: ASSKQGTEAF
j_call: TRBJ2-1; v_call: TRBV9; cdr3_aa: ASSVAGSYNEQF
j_call: TRBJ2-5; v_call: TRBV11-2; cdr3_aa: ASSPPGLGETQY
j_call: TRBJ2-1; v_call: TRBV27; cdr3_aa: ASSRLGENEQF
j_call: TRBJ2-3; v_call: TRBV6-5; cdr3_aa: ASSYGGALPDTQY
j_call: TRBJ2-7; v_call: TRBV30; cdr3_aa: AWSQRTSGVFVEY
j_call: TRBJ2-7; v_call: TRBV25-1; cdr3_aa: ASSRIWEQY
j_call: TRBJ2-4; v_call: TRBV15; cdr3_aa: ATSRDMGLADIIAKNIQY
j_call: TRBJ2-5; v_call: TRBV6-5; cdr3_aa: ASSYRVEETQY
j_call: TRBJ1-2; v_call: TRBV13; cdr3_aa: ASSLGGVGGVGYGYT
j_call: TRBJ2-1; v_call: TRBV29-1; cdr3_aa: SVAVRDWSYNEQF
j_call: TRBJ1-2; v_call: TRBV2; cdr3_aa: ASSTGLYGYT
j_call: TRBJ1-2; v_call: TRBV30; cdr3_aa: AWSYGPPGDYGYT
j_call: TRBJ1-5; v_call: TRBV4-1; cdr3_aa: ASSQGTGVTRGQPQH
j_call: TRBJ1-1; v_call: TRBV25-1; cdr3_aa: ASRENTEAF
j_call: TRBJ2-1; v_call: TRBV5-1; cdr3_aa: ASSLPASGHNEQF